This T cell receptor beta chain emerged from a study of blood T cells in healthy people across ages. Findings of the study overall: It was not known whether donors were CMV positive (a possible confounder of expanded clonotype changes). Diversity of TCR beta per million T cells declined in a roughly linear way with age.

The CDR3 loop spans 11 amino acids. The V and J ends lost 6 bases and 7 bases respectively, with 9 bases between them. Germline CDR1 reads MGHDK; CDR2 reads SYGVNS. In this sample, this clonotype turned up once. Antigen unknown. With a J-beta primer mix and a sample-barcoded 5' primer, a second PCR ran roughly 6 to 11 cycles. Every molecule of cDNA carried a tag from a template-switch adaptor with 12 random nucleotides. TCRdb independently ran MiXCR on the 5' RACE reads; one entry per CDR3 protein. The data show 600,000 to 1,000,000 distinct CDR3 sequences, 58% seen once. The material sequenced was blood. V and J are TRBV25-1 and TRBJ1-1; a possible D gene is TRBD1 (5 bases). This clonotype originated in a man in his thirties or forties in good health. CDR3 sequence reads: CASSAGGEAFF. CDR3 DNA sequence: TGTGCCAGCAGCGCTGGGGGTGAAGCTTTCTTT.